This TCR beta chain comes out of a study of T and B cells in COVID-19 patients. TRB was amplified from around 250-500 ng of blood genomic DNA. BIOMED2 TRB-A/B primer pools were used in multiplex TRB PCR. TCRdb passed the multiplex PCR reads through MiXCR, listing each CDR3 protein once. The repertoire consists of 17,000 or so distinct CDR3 sequences, with 36% occurring once and the leading ten covering approximately 15%. The CDR3 has 15 residues. V gave up 5 bases and J gave up 5 bases; unmatched junction bases: 11. This rearrangement joins TRBV12-3 or TRBV12-4 to TRBJ2-5, with 7 bases aligning to TRBD2. The receptor was derived from a human donor with active COVID-19. Sequences were obtained from blood. The CDR3 region has the DNA TGTGCCAGCAGTCTACCCTTGGGGGGGAGCGAGACCCAGTACTTC. It specifies CASSLPLGGSETQYF.